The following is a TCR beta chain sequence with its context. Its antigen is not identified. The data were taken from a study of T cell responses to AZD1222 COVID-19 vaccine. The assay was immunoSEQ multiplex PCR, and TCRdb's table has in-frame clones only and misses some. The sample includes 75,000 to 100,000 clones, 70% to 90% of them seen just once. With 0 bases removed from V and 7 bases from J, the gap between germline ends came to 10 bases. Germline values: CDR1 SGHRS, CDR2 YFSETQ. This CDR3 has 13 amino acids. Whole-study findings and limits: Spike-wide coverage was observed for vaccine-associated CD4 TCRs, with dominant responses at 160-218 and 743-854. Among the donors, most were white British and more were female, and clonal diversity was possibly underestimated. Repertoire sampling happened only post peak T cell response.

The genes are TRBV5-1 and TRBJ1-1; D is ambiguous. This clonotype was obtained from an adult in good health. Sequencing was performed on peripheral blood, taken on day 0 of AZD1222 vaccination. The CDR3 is CASSLDGEGEAFF. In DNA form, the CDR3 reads TGCGCCAGCAGCTTGGACGGCGAGGGTGAAGCTTTCTTT.